The source of this T cell receptor beta chain is a study of identical twins. Broader study findings: Shared out-of-frame alpha sequences (those common to twins) showed excess low generation probability. Diverse VJ usage suggested most zero-insertion clonotypes were not invariant T cells.

In regard to this clonotype: The antigen is not known.

Germline V gives CDR1 MGHDK, CDR2 SYGVNS. This CDR3 has 15 amino acids. The junction had 10 bases not matched to a gene; V was cut back by 7 bases and J by 5 bases. The cDNA had a unique molecular identifier and a template-switch universal primer site. One entry per CDR3 protein, called by TCRdb with MiXCR from the 5' RACE reads. The sample has under 500,000 distinct CDR3 sequences; about 13% are singletons. In addition, the sample was reused for a study of yellow fever vaccine responses in identical twins. Per that study: Twins reportedly appeared to share part of their vaccine T cell response while keeping part individual.

The J gene is TRBJ2-3, the V gene TRBV25-1; 9 nucleotides match TRBD1. The clonotype originates from a woman aged 18-30 years in good health. Input material: CD4+ T cells sorted from blood. The chain's CDR3 is CASTDRGQGKDTQYF. DNA for the CDR3: TGTGCCAGCACCGACCGAGGACAGGGGAAAGATACGCAGTATTTT.